This TCR beta chain was identified in a study of cytomegalovirus exposure and HLA in healthy donors. The overall study: Both the roughly 120 validation repertoires and the approximately 620 first-cohort repertoires used the same platform, as reported by a later analysis.

Comment on this clone: Antigen unknown.

Overall study findings and caveats: Most TCR sequences proved rare, with some public TCRs found in many donors. Through in vitro validation, a few CMV-associated chains were shown to be specific for CMV antigens. First-cohort TCR clusters tended to co-occur in the approximately 120 validation repertoires, a later analysis found.

The repertoire was sequenced with immunoSEQ multiplex PCR; TCRdb's copy has only in-frame clones and lacks some. The repertoire holds about 160,000 clones, approximately 89% seen once, with 4% to 4.5% in the top ten. Trimming stripped 0 bases from V and 6 bases from J, with 8 bases between. Germline values: CDR1 LGHNT, CDR2 FRNRAP. The CDR3 is made up of 14 amino acids. The receptor comes from a man between 18 and 29 years old in good health and CMV-seropositive. The sequenced material came from PBMCs. The chain is built from TRBV12-5 and TRBJ2-2; maybe TRBD1 (6 bases). CDR3 nucleotides: TGTGCTAGTGGTTTGGTATGGGGGCCCGGGGAGCTGTTTTTT. Encoded protein: CASGLVWGPGELFF.